Presented here are 28 T cell receptor beta chains from one specimen sequenced in a study of CD8+CD57+ T cells in acquired aplastic anemia (dated by TCRdb to about 2018). TCRdb records Illumina HiSeq 2000 as the sequencer. Profiling of TCR beta VDJ combinations and CDR3 sequences used genomic DNA as the template. TCRdb's own reprocessing of the public reads used fastp at Q25 and MiXCR and kept productive beta chains. A single entry per CDR3 protein holds the most common genes and DNA from its merged rows. Within this sample are some 190,000 distinct CDR3 sequences, with about half of them counted one time only. 2.9% of the sample comes from the top ten. The sequencing sample was made of sorted CD4+, CD8+, or CD8+CD57+ T cells (not recorded which) from PBMCs. All receptors derive from a human donor in good health.

This clonotype was seen at least ten times. The chain combines TRBV24-1 with TRBJ2-1, with 10 bases that match TRBD2. CDR1 and CDR2 from the germline V gene are KGHDR and SFDVKD. Unmatched junction bases numbered 4, after V lost 6 bases and J lost 0 bases. CDR3 size: 16 residues. The CDR3 sequence: CATSLASGGSYNEQFF. Written as DNA, the CDR3 is TGTGCCACCAGTCTTGCTAGCGGGGGCTCCTACAATGAGCAGTTCTTC.

This clonotype has at least ten counts. The gene calls are TRBV20-1 and TRBJ2-1; no clear D. Germline V gives CDR1 DFQATT, CDR2 SNEGSKA (reference sequence). The CDR3 is made up of 12 amino acids. Trimming removed 4 bases at V and 1 base at J, with 5 bases between. CDR3 sequence reads: CSAKLSYNEQFF. CDR3 bases: TGCAGTGCTAAGTTGTCCTACAATGAGCAGTTCTTC.

Points on this clonotype: This may arise from a read error, as a much more abundant clone is one base away. The gene calls are TRBV6-5 and TRBJ2-7, with D uncertain. Germline assignment: CDR1 MNHEY and CDR2 SVGAGI. V shed 3 bases and J shed 4 bases, with 13 bases lying between them. The CDR3 is 14 amino acids. The CDR3: CASSYGVTLYEQYF. The DNA for the CDR3 is TGTGCCAGCAGTTATGGCGTGACCCTATACGAGCAGTACTTC.

The genes are TRBV5-1 and TRBJ2-7; the D gene is possibly TRBD2 (6 bases). CDR1 SGHRS and CDR2 YFSETQ come from the germline V gene. With 4 bases removed from V and 2 bases from J, the gap between germline ends came to 13 bases. This CDR3 contains 14 residues. CDR3 DNA sequence: TGCGCCAGCAGCGCCCTAGCGACGACCTACGAGCAGTACTTC. As protein: CASSALATTYEQYF.

The rearrangement uses TRBV11-2 and TRBJ2-1, with a weak D call TRBD2 (6 bases). This CDR3 is 15 amino acids long. Trimming cost V 1 base and J 8 bases, with 15 bases left between them. Germline CDR1 reads SGHAT; CDR2 reads FQNNGV. CDR3 residues: CASSLGTTQHHEQFF. CDR3 DNA sequence: TGTGCCAGCAGCTTAGGGACTACCCAACACCATGAGCAGTTCTTC.

This clonotype is a singleton in its sample. The CDR3 nucleotides read TGTGCCAGCAGCGTAGATGGAGGGGCGGGCAATCAGCCCCAGCATTTT. The encoded protein is CASSVDGGAGNQPQHF. V usage is TRBV9 and J usage is TRBJ1-5; D may be TRBD1 (5 bases). CDR3 size: 16 residues. The germline V gene has CDR1 SGDLS and CDR2 YYNGEE. The germline V and J ends were trimmed by 0 bases and 2 bases, with 12 bases remaining between them.

The chain employs TRBV7-2 and TRBJ2-7; D not certain. The germline CDR1 and CDR2 sequences are SGHTA and FQGNSA. The CDR3 totals 15 residues. The germline V and J ends were trimmed by 6 bases and 0 bases, with 15 bases remaining between them. Here the CDR3 reads CASRAALSFSYEQYF. DNA of the CDR3: TGTGCCAGCAGAGCCGCCCTCAGCTTCTCCTACGAGCAGTACTTC.

Concerning this clonotype itself: This may stem from a read error, because a much larger clone lies one nucleotide away. V usage is TRBV4-1 and J usage is TRBJ2-1; perhaps TRBD1 as D (5 bases). Trimming took off 4 bases at V and 5 bases at J, with 12 bases between the two ends. The germline V gene has CDR1 MGHRA and CDR2 YSYEKL. There are 14 residues in the CDR3. The CDR3 DNA sequence: TGCGCCAGCAGCCCCCCAGGGTCCCACAATGAGCAGTTCTTC. Its translation is CASSPPGSHNEQFF.

This clonotype was counted a few times. The chain joins TRBV28 to TRBJ2-7; TRBD1 matches 7 bases. This CDR3 comprises 14 residues. V was clipped by 3 bases and J by 1 base; unmatched bases: 3. Germline CDR1 MDHEN, CDR2 SYDVKM. CDR3 residues: CASSFGTASYEQYF. The CDR3 DNA follows: TGTGCCAGCAGTTTTGGGACAGCTTCCTACGAGCAGTACTTC.

Many counts were recorded for this clonotype. In DNA form, the CDR3 reads TGTGCCACCAGTGGAGGCTATAATGAAAAACTGTTTTTT. Protein: CATSGGYNEKLFF. The chain uses TRBV24-1 and TRBJ1-4; D remains unclear. Germline V gene lookup returns CDR1 KGHDR and CDR2 SFDVKD. CDR3 length equals 13 residues. Trimming shortened V by 5 bases and J by 4 bases, and 7 bases separated the two germline ends.

The chain is built from TRBV6-5 and TRBJ2-7; 11 bases map to TRBD2. CDR3 length equals 16 residues. J lost 5 bases, V lost 4 bases, and 10 bases had no gene match. In germline, CDR1 is MNHEY, CDR2 SVGAGI. CDR3 in amino acids: CASSSLAGVEVNEQYF. CDR3 nucleotide sequence: TGTGCCAGCAGTTCACTAGCGGGAGTTGAAGTCAACGAGCAGTACTTC.

The rearrangement uses TRBV20-1 and TRBJ2-7, with D unclear. CDR1 DFQATT and CDR2 SNEGSKA come from the germline V gene (reference sequence). V was cut by 3 bases and J by 2 bases, with 23 bases left in between. This CDR3 contains 17 residues. CDR3: CSASSGSPNVLTYEQYF. The CDR3 DNA reads as TGCAGTGCTAGCAGTGGGTCCCCCAACGTTTTAACCTACGAGCAGTACTTC.

Turning to this clonotype: This sequence may be a read error, since a much larger clone differs from it by one base. CDR3 amino acids: CASGPWTGGQETQYF. The CDR3, as DNA: TGTGCCAGCGGCCCCTGGACAGGGGGGCAAGAGACCCAGTACTTC. The chain employs TRBV12-3 or TRBV12-4 and TRBJ2-5, with 10 positions matching TRBD1. This CDR3 contains 15 residues. Trimming removed 8 bases from V and 2 bases from J; junction bases left unmatched: 8.

At least ten counts were recorded for this clonotype. The V call is TRBV6-1, the J call TRBJ2-5; D is undetermined. CDR1 and CDR2 (germline): MNHNS, SASEGT. Trimming left V 6 bases short and J 3 bases short, with 2 bases between. The CDR3 contains 10 residues. The CDR3 spells CASRKETQYF. The CDR3 DNA sequence: TGTGCCAGCAGAAAAGAGACCCAGTACTTC.

The CDR3: CASSLKGGGGQPQHF. CDR3 DNA: TGTGCCAGCAGTTTGAAGGGCGGGGGAGGTCAGCCCCAGCATTTT. The gene calls are TRBV28 and TRBJ1-5; a possible D gene is TRBD1 (5 bases). V lost 3 bases and J 6 bases, leaving 15 bases between the germline ends. Germline lookup yields CDR1 MDHEN and CDR2 SYDVKM. The CDR3 has 15 residues. Combining the CDR3 with reference TRBV28 and TRBJ1-5 gives the whole variable domain DVKVTQSSRYLVKRTGEKVFLECVQDMDHENMFWYRQDPGLGLRLIYFSYDVKMKEKGDIPEGYSVSREKKERFSLILESASTNQTSMYLCASSLKGGGGQPQHFGDGTRLSIL.

The CDR3 is CASSQDLGPFYEQYF. The DNA for the CDR3 is TGTGCCAGCAGCCAAGACCTGGGACCCTTCTACGAGCAGTACTTC. This chain joins TRBV4-2 and TRBJ2-7, with D perhaps matching TRBD1 or TRBD2 (5 bases each). V was cut by 0 bases and J by 3 bases, with 12 bases left in between. The CDR3 loop spans 15 amino acids. Germline V gives CDR1 LGHNA, CDR2 YNFKEQ.

This chain links TRBV10-3 with TRBJ2-7, with D perhaps matching TRBD1 or TRBD2 (6 bases each). The CDR3 totals 17 residues. V gave up 2 bases and J gave up 0 bases, with 17 bases separating them. CDR1 and CDR2 (germline): ENHRY, SYGVKD. The CDR3 DNA reads TGTGCCATCAGTGAGGCCGGGGGCAGGGCGGTCTCCTACGAGCAGTACTTC. It encodes CAISEAGGRAVSYEQYF.

This clonotype appeared once. The gene calls are TRBV10-3 and TRBJ1-5, with 8 bases aligning to TRBD1. The CDR3 extends over 15 amino acids. Germline V gene sequence: CDR1 ENHRY, CDR2 SYGVKD. Trimming removed 5 bases from V and 0 bases from J; junction bases left unmatched: 3. The CDR3: CAISTTGDSNQPQHF. The CDR3 DNA reads as TGTGCCATCAGTACGACAGGGGATAGCAATCAGCCCCAGCATTTT.

This chain links TRBV6-1 with TRBJ2-7, with D tentatively TRBD2 (7 bases). Germline V gene data show CDR1 as MNHNS and CDR2 as SASEGT. V lost 5 bases and J lost 6, with 11 bases in between. The CDR3 contains 12 residues. CDR3 coding DNA: TGTGCCAGCAGTCCCGGGGGGCCCGAGCAGTACTTC. Protein sequence: CASSPGGPEQYF.

This clonotype was recorded many times. The chain employs TRBV7-2 and TRBJ1-1; no clear D gene. Germline lookup yields CDR1 SGHTA and CDR2 FQGNSA. This CDR3 is 13 amino acids long. V was shortened by 3 bases and J by 3 bases, with 8 bases between the two germline ends. The CDR3 region has the DNA TGTGCCAGCAGCTTTGAACGACACACTGAAGCTTTCTTT. Translation gives CASSFERHTEAFF.

The sample holds one count of this clonotype. The V and J genes are TRBV3-1 and TRBJ1-2, with 10 bases that match TRBD1. Germline V gene sequence: CDR1 LGHDT, CDR2 YNNKEL (reference sequence). The CDR3 covers 14 residues. Losses at the gene ends were 4 bases for V and 6 bases for J; bases not matched to a gene: 5. As DNA, the CDR3 is TGTGCCAGCAGCCTGCGGGACAGGGGACATGGCTACACCTTC. It translates to CASSLRDRGHGYTF.

The chain combines TRBV2 with TRBJ1-1; the D gene is possibly TRBD1 (5 bases). In germline, CDR1 is SNHLY, CDR2 FYNNEI. There are 12 residues in the CDR3. The germline V and J ends were trimmed by 8 bases and 3 bases, with 10 bases remaining between them. DNA of the CDR3: TGTGCCAGCCGGTTGGGGGACACTGAAGCTTTCTTT. This gives the protein CASRLGDTEAFF.

With regard to this clonotype: The germline gene is not matched at one end of the junction; a read error may be the cause. The J gene is TRBJ1-3, the V gene TRBV19; 7 bases fit TRBD1. The germline V gene encodes CDR1 LNHDA and CDR2 SQIVND (reference sequence). CDR3 size: 13 residues. The CDR3 bases are TGTGCCAGTCGACAGGGAGGTGGAAACACAATATATTTT. Amino acids: CASRQGGGNTIYF.

This clonotype was detected ten times or more. The chain is built from TRBV20-1 and TRBJ1-3; 7 bases map to TRBD1. The CDR3 loop spans 16 amino acids. CDR1 is DFQATT, CDR2 SNEGSKA, per germline (reference sequence). V shed 6 bases and J 0 bases; nucleotides not matched to a gene: 11. The CDR3 protein is CSASRDSGFSGNTIYF. The CDR3, as DNA: TGCAGTGCCTCAAGGGACAGTGGGTTCTCTGGAAACACCATATATTTT.

There are many counts of this clonotype. The chain joins TRBV13 to TRBJ2-5; 14 bases match TRBD2. V trimming: 1 base; J trimming: 2 bases; junction bases outside the gene matches: 12. This CDR3 comprises 20 residues. The germline V gene encodes CDR1 PRHDT and CDR2 FYEKMQ (reference sequence). CDR3 sequence reads: CASSLVPRGTSGSRQETQYF. In DNA form, the CDR3 reads TGTGCCAGCAGCTTAGTTCCGAGGGGGACTAGCGGGAGTAGGCAAGAGACCCAGTACTTC.

This clonotype has ten or more counts. V usage is TRBV2 and J usage is TRBJ2-7; weak D call: TRBD2 (6 bases). The length of the CDR3 is 15 residues. The germline V and J ends were trimmed by 3 bases and 0 bases, with 12 bases remaining between them. Germline lookup yields CDR1 SNHLY and CDR2 FYNNEI. The CDR3 DNA reads TGTGCCAGCAGTGAGGGCGGGGCGCGCTCCTACGAGCAGTACTTC. This translates into CASSEGGARSYEQYF.

J is TRBJ2-7 and V is TRBV15; D unresolved. The V end was cut by 8 bases, the J end by 1 base, with 21 bases between. This CDR3 contains 16 residues. Germline V CDR1 and CDR2: LNHNV, YYDKDF (reference sequence). The CDR3, as DNA: TGTGCCACCTCGCCTCCGACTTGGGCCGCATCCTACGAGCAGTACTTC. Its translation is CATSPPTWAASYEQYF.

This clonotype was detected only a few times. One end of the junction does not line up with germline, which may come from a read error. This chain connects TRBV7-9 to TRBJ2-3; D assignment may be TRBD1 or TRBD2 (5 bases each). CDR1 and CDR2 from the germline V gene are SEHNR and FQNEAQ (reference sequence). The CDR3 length is 11 residues. CDR3 sequence: CGAESTDTQYF. CDR3 DNA sequence: TGCGGGGCGGAGTCTACAGATACGCAGTATTTT.